This TCR beta chain was sequenced in a study of chemoradiotherapy in HPV16-positive cancers. The assay was immunoSEQ multiplex PCR, and TCRdb's table has in-frame clones only and misses some. Of 7,500 to 10,000 clones detected, around 75% appear once; the ten largest clones hold over 30%. CDR3 length: 14 residues. V shed 6 bases and J 7 bases; nucleotides not matched to a gene: 7. The germline V gene encodes CDR1 MNHNS and CDR2 SASEGT. The sequences come from tumor tissue, collected from a patient who underwent chemoradiotherapy. The genes are TRBV6-1 and TRBJ1-4, with 8 bases fitting TRBD1. This receptor was identified in a human donor with HPV-associated anogenital cancer. CDR3: CASSSDRAGEKLFF. The CDR3 coding sequence is TGTGCCAGCAGCTCGGACAGGGCGGGTGAAAAACTGTTTTTT.